This record concerns one TCR beta chain sequence. Its antigen is as yet unknown. The sample belongs to a study of cytomegalovirus exposure and HLA in healthy donors. The study ran its PCR with 60 Vbeta and 13 Jbeta primers. The protocol was immunoSEQ multiplex PCR, while the TCRdb copy is restricted to in-frame clones and leaves out a portion. The sample has over 85,000 clones, roughly 79% seen once. Findings of the study overall: Analysis was performed later, and it showed HLA-associated TCR beta chains to be more clonally expanded than equally common others. Earlier results showed most TCR beta V segments being productive about 87% or about 30% of the time. Within a later analysis, the majority of CMV-associated TCR beta chains appeared HLA-restricted. Later on, a genetic analysis was performed. It linked a missense variant in DCLRE1C with V- and J-gene trimming of TCR beta.

This CDR3 spans 15 amino acids. V trimming: 7 bases; J trimming: 4 bases; junction bases outside the gene matches: 7. Germline V CDR1 and CDR2: MDHEN, SYDVKM. The receptor's source is a man aged 40-49 years in good health and CMV-seronegative. Input material: PBMCs. The rearrangement joins TRBV28 to TRBJ2-3; 11 bases align to TRBD2. This CDR3 reads CASKRSGGASDTQYF. The CDR3, as DNA: TGTGCCAGCAAACGTAGCGGGGGGGCCTCAGATACGCAGTATTTT.